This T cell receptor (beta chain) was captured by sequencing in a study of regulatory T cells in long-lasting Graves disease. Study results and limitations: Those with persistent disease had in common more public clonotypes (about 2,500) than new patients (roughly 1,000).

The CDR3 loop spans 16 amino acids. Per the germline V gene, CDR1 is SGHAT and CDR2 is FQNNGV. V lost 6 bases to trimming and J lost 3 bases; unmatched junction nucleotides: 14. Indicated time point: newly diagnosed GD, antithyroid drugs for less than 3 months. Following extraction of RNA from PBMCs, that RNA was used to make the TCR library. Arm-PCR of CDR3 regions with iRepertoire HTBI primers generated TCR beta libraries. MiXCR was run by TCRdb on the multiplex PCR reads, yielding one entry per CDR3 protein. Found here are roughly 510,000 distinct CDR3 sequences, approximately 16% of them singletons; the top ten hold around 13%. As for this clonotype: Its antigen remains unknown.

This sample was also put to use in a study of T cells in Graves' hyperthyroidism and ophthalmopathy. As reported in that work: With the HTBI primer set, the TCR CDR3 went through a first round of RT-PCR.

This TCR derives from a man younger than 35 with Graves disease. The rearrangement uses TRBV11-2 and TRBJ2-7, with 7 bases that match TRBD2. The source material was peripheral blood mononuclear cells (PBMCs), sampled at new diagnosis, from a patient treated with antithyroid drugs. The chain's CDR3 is CASSFNSGEANYEQYF. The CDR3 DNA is TGTGCCAGCAGTTTTAACAGCGGGGAAGCGAACTACGAGCAGTACTTC.